A single sample gave rise to the 14 T cell receptor beta chains below, sequenced in a study of T cell repertoires in cytomegalovirus infection. For these receptors, no antigen is known. MiXCR, run by TCRdb on the reads, gives a single entry per CDR3 protein. The sample records about 920,000 distinct CDR3 sequences, less than 40% being singletons. The sequences come from cultured CD8+ T cells from PBMCs, collected from culture after CMV antigen stimulation. Receptors were obtained from a human donor in good health (CMV status not recorded). Some clones in this sample may be carry-over from other donors' samples.

The chain links TRBV7-6 to TRBJ1-1; D is unclear. The CDR3 consists of 9 residues. CDR1 and CDR2 from the germline V gene are SGHVS and FNYEAQ. The V end lost 5 bases, the J end lost 10 bases, and 5 bases lay between the germline ends. The CDR3 spells CASSDGAFF. The CDR3 coding sequence is TGTGCCAGCAGCGACGGAGCTTTCTTT.

This clonotype was counted between two and nine times. This sequence joins TRBV6-1 and TRBJ2-5; the match to TRBD1 covers 10 bases. J gave up 5 bases and V 2 bases, and 8 bases lay outside the gene matches. The CDR3 spans 16 residues. The germline V gene has CDR1 MNHNS and CDR2 SASEGT. CDR3 amino acids: CASSEWVTGGAETQYF. CDR3 nucleotides: TGTGCCAGCAGTGAATGGGTGACAGGGGGCGCGGAGACCCAGTACTTC.

This clonotype has only a few counts. This chain links TRBV25-1 with TRBJ1-1, with TRBD1 matching 11 bases. The V gene end was trimmed by 6 bases and the J gene end by 3 bases; junction bases not matched to a gene: 9. Germline CDR1 MGHDK, CDR2 SYGVNS. The CDR3 runs to 16 residues. The CDR3 loop is CASSFPGGQGDTEAFF. CDR3 sequence (DNA): TGTGCCAGCAGCTTCCCCGGGGGACAGGGGGACACTGAAGCTTTCTTT.

The chain employs TRBV6-2 or TRBV6-3 and TRBJ2-4; D is perhaps TRBD1 (6 bases). Germline-derived CDR1 and CDR2 are MNHEY and SVGEGT. The CDR3 loop spans 14 amino acids. V was cut by 5 bases and J by 4 bases, with 12 bases left in between. In DNA, the CDR3 is TGTGCCAGCAGTCCTCGGACAGAAAAAAACATTCAGTACTTC. Protein sequence: CASSPRTEKNIQYF.

The chain uses TRBV20-1 and TRBJ2-7, with no clear D. CDR1 is DFQATT, CDR2 SNEGSKA, per germline (reference sequence). The CDR3 runs 14 residues. Trimming took off 3 bases at V and 2 bases at J, with 14 bases between the two ends. The CDR3, as DNA: TGCAGTGCTAGGCCCAGGTCAGTCCCCTACGAGCAGTACGTC. Amino acid sequence: CSARPRSVPYEQYV.

This clonotype was recorded many times. The chain recombines TRBV27 with TRBJ2-1; 11 nucleotides line up with TRBD2. Germline trimming cut 2 bases from V and 5 bases from J; bases unmatched to any gene: 5. Germline V CDR1 and CDR2: MNHEY, SMNVEV (reference sequence). The CDR3 totals 16 residues. CDR3 sequence: CASSLTTSGANNEQFF. DNA of the CDR3: TGTGCCAGCAGTTTAACGACTAGCGGGGCGAACAATGAGCAGTTCTTC.

This chain uses TRBV7-2 with TRBJ2-3, with no clear D. Germline V gives CDR1 SGHTA, CDR2 FQGNSA. CDR3 length: 12 amino acids. Trimming removed 6 bases from V and 2 bases from J, with 6 bases in between. CDR3 coding DNA: TGTGCCAGCAGTATGTCCACAGATACGCAGTATTTT. Translated, it gives CASSMSTDTQYF.

This clonotype was seen only a few times. Sequence at one end of the junction differs from germline and may be a read error. The V gene is TRBV9, the J gene TRBJ1-2, with no clear D. Germline CDR1 SGDLS, CDR2 YYNGEE. CDR3 length: 12 residues. CDR3 DNA: TGTGCCAGCAGCGTAGGGGAGGGCCGGACGGACTTC. This sequence encodes CASSVGEGRTDF. Variable domain in full (rest from reference TRBV9 and TRBJ1-2): DSGVTQTPKHLITATGQRVTLRCSPRSGDLSVYWYQQSLDQGLQFLIQYYNGEERAKGNILERFSAQQFPDLHSELNLSSLELGDSALYFCASSVGEGRTDFGSGTRLTVV.

This clonotype came up many times. This chain connects TRBV12-3 or TRBV12-4 to TRBJ1-6; no definite D call. CDR3 length equals 15 residues. V gave up 3 bases and J gave up 0 bases, with 6 bases separating them. CDR3 in DNA: TGTGCCAGCAGTTTGCCCAGCTCCTATAATTCACCCCTCCACTTT. Protein product: CASSLPSSYNSPLHF.

This clonotype was seen a few times. The V gene is TRBV12-3 or TRBV12-4, the J gene TRBJ2-5; 12 bases are shared with TRBD2. The CDR3 has 16 residues. V was clipped by 6 bases and J by 5 bases; unmatched bases: 10. CDR3 DNA sequence: TGTGCCAGCAGCACCCTAGCGGGGGGGCCAAGTGAGACCCAGTACTTC. Amino acid sequence: CASSTLAGGPSETQYF.

This clonotype was picked up one time. V is TRBV14 and J is TRBJ1-2; TRBD1 aligns across 8 bases. V lost 0 bases, J lost 6 bases, and 3 bases stayed unmatched. The CDR3 is 14 amino acids. The germline V gene encodes CDR1 SGHDN and CDR2 FVKESK. CDR3 in DNA: TGTGCCAGCAGCCAAGATGGCAGGGGGCATGGCTACACCTTC. This gives the protein CASSQDGRGHGYTF.

This clonotype has more than one count but fewer than ten. The chain combines TRBV6-1 with TRBJ1-5; D is perhaps TRBD1 (5 bases). The V gene lost 7 bases and the J gene lost 1 base, with 20 bases spanning the gap. The length of the CDR3 is 17 residues. CDR1 and CDR2 from the germline V gene are MNHNS and SASEGT. CDR3: CASKTRGRGLSNQPQHF. CDR3 nucleotides: TGTGCCAGCAAGACCAGAGGTAGGGGTCTGAGCAATCAGCCCCAGCATTTT.

V usage is TRBV9 and J usage is TRBJ2-3; tentatively, D is TRBD1 (6 bases). Trimming removed 3 bases at V and 2 bases at J, with 19 bases between. There are 17 residues in the CDR3. Germline CDR1 SGDLS, CDR2 YYNGEE. The CDR3 reads CASSASKGGGNTDTQYF. The DNA of the CDR3 is TGTGCCAGCAGCGCCTCGAAAGGGGGTGGGAACACAGATACGCAGTATTTT.

This clonotype was seen at least ten times. The chain carries TRBV7-8 and TRBJ1-1; D unresolved. Trimming shortened V by 1 base and J by 0 bases, and 6 bases separated the two germline ends. The CDR3 extends over 14 amino acids. Germline CDR1 reads SGHVS; CDR2 reads FQNEAQ. DNA for the CDR3: TGTGCCAGCAGCTTAGTGGCTATGAACACTGAAGCTTTCTTT. It yields the protein CASSLVAMNTEAFF.